This TCR beta chain emerged from a study of cytomegalovirus exposure and HLA in healthy donors (dated by TCRdb to about 2017). Study-wide context: According to an earlier analysis of 550 to 750 of the donors, about 179 million T cells yielded some 110 million unique TCR beta sequences and more than 250 Gb of sequence data. About 5 DR-DQ haplotypes were handled as single units for association and clustering, since linkage in the cohort was strong. A later genetic analysis used genome-wide SNP genotypes for about 55% of the 666 donors, treating that subset as a discovery cohort. Of the roughly 400 genotyped donors, more than 75% were placed in the genetic ancestry cluster associated with self-reported Caucasian donors. A separate validation cohort of roughly 110 different subjects was used in addition to the approximately 700-subject first cohort. HLA typing covered class I and class II loci at four-digit resolution. A later analysis re-examined previously published TCR beta repertoires from roughly 650 donors and added high-resolution HLA genotyping to investigate patterns of TCR occurrence. An early release that covered roughly 600 HLA-typed donors contained 250 to 350 gigabases of sequencing data and around 85 million unique TCR sequences. Using immunosequencing, the study profiled T cell repertoires from some 670 subjects and related those repertoires to cytomegalovirus serostatus. In the later analysis, no new phenotypic data were used to find candidate immune exposures; instead, reliance was placed on TCR beta sequences and their occurrence across donors. The aim of the study was to test whether cataloging public T cell receptors could identify signatures of past pathogen exposure. The number of typed donors differed by locus: about 629-640 for A, B, C, DRB1 and DQB1; 522 for DQA1; some 590 for DPA1; and roughly 490 for DPB1. Donor age, sex, ethnicity and CMV serostatus were compiled together with the repertoire data. Among 350 to 400 genotyped donors of the cohort, an average of about 240,000 unique TCR beta nucleotide sequences were sequenced per donor, 15% to 20% of them non-productive. To decide whether each TCR beta V gene segment behaved as functional or pseudogenic, an earlier analysis of 587 of the donors relied on high-throughput TCR beta sequencing. Every discovery cohort repertoire had been produced on one sequencing platform. High-throughput TCR immunosequencing, statistical association of individual TCRs with disease status, and machine learning were combined to predict cytomegalovirus infection status.

Details on this clone: There is no known antigen for this receptor. Qualities for individual bases were not recorded, and no much larger clone is one base off.

Unmatched junction bases come to 0, with V trimmed by 2 bases and J by 3 bases. Per the germline V gene, SNHLY is the CDR1 and FYNNEI is the CDR2. From the cysteine through the phenylalanine, the CDR3 covers 13 amino acids. The CDR3 DNA has 39 bases and is translated from base 1. Here is what the overall study found, with its caveats: HLA typing was unavailable for some donors at each locus, so association tests used only the typed subset. In a later analysis, around 17,000 TCR beta sequences were associated with specific HLA alleles at a false discovery rate of 0.05. Because counts were too low, seventeen rarely observed V segments, including chromosome 9 orphons, were excluded from the earlier analysis of several hundred of the donors. Strong co-occurrence of HLA alleles, especially DR and DQ, made assigning TCR associations to individual alleles difficult. According to a later analysis, most CMV-associated TCR beta chains appeared to be HLA-restricted, and the HLA associations seemed to be driven largely by CMV exposure. Because the 87-base-pair reads could not distinguish some IMGT-functional V segments, including TRBV6-2 and TRBV6-3, those segments were excluded. Across donors, most TCR sequences were observed very rarely, whereas some public TCRs were present in many individuals. Broadly in line with IMGT annotations, most TCR beta V segments showed up in productive rearrangements about 87% or about 30% of the time in an earlier analysis of some 590 of the donors. Only TCR beta chains were sequenced in this cohort, and the absence of alpha or paired-chain data limited detectable features. Roughly uniform sequencing depth across donors was assumed in presence/absence analyses, although this assumption may not hold. In a later analysis, the rate of TCR association differed among HLA loci, with DRB1 alleles having the most associated TCRs and HLA-C alleles having the fewest. V-gene and J-gene trimming of TCR beta chains was associated with a missense DCLRE1C variant in a later genetic analysis, and the association was replicated in an independent cohort. A further reported finding was that TCR beta sequences accurately predicted the HLA-A and HLA-B alleles for most subjects in the first cohort. The study listed over 150 TCR beta chains as associated with cytomegalovirus. The sequencing pipeline was judged likely to have produced a cluster of highly shared sequence variants as a technical artifact. The classifier was reported to diagnose cytomegalovirus status with high specificity and sensitivity in both the original and validation cohorts. A later analysis reported that several top co-occurrence clusters appeared linked to parvovirus B19, influenza, CMV and Epstein-Barr virus. A later genetic analysis reported fewer N-insertions in productive TCRs among donors in an Asian-associated ancestry cluster than the roughly 700-donor mean. Linkage disequilibrium might explain the correlated functional status among segregating V segments, but an unknown experimental factor could not be ruled out. In vitro tests confirmed that three of the cytomegalovirus-associated TCR beta chains recognize cytomegalovirus antigens. In a later analysis, HLA-associated TCR beta chains were found to be more clonally expanded and to have lower generation probabilities than equally common non-associated chains. According to the authors, the approach could potentially be generalized to other disease states and immunological phenotypes. Immune exposure information for the cohort was limited to CMV serostatus.

The cohort comprised 670 or so healthy bone marrow donors. Cohort members were all nominally healthy when sampled, although unrecorded immune exposures were likely present. The donor tested CMV seropositive and was one of the 289 seropositive cohort members. Every donor gave a peripheral blood sample, and the peripheral blood mononuclear cells from that sample were used for TCR beta sequencing. Genomic DNA was extracted from the blood cell samples with the Qiagen DNeasy Blood Extraction Kit. Library generation was performed with the immunoSEQ multiplex PCR assay. A mixture of 60 forward primers for TCR Vbeta segments and 13 reverse primers for TCR Jbeta segments was used in the multiplex PCR. A multiplex PCR assay on genomic DNA amplified the CDR3 region of rearranged TCR beta genes. The Illumina HiSeq System was used to sequence the amplified TCR beta libraries as 87-base-pair reads. As for the original processing: A later analysis counted approximately 76 million unique TCR beta chains across the 640 or so repertoires, and 10 million to 12 million of these chains were shared by at least two donors. Raw reads were error-corrected and collapsed into unique sequences with a nearest-neighbor algorithm that merged closely related sequences to remove PCR and sequencing errors. CDR3 sequences were aligned to IMGT reference sequences to assign V, D and J gene segments. For a sequence to be retained, a match of at least six nucleotides was required to both a V gene segment and a J gene segment. A rearrangement was called productive if the CDR3 had no stop codons and remained in frame with V and J, and every other rearrangement was called non-productive. Following IMGT convention, CDR3 was defined as the stretch from the second conserved V-encoded cysteine up to the conserved J-encoded phenylalanine. The earlier analysis of about 560 of the donors excluded any sequence lacking an unambiguous match to a single V gene segment. In an earlier analysis of more than 500 of the donors, a V segment was called functional when productive rearrangements were above 56.7%, and segregating when the standard deviation between donors exceeded 5%. To diagnose cytomegalovirus status from the catalog of TCR beta chain sequences, a statistical classification framework was built. A later analysis assigned V and J genes by comparing TCR nucleotide sequences with IMGT/GENE-DB human TR gene sequences. Using the TCRdist pipeline, a later analysis assigned CDR3 sequences along with most-parsimonious VDJ recombination scenarios. In a later analysis, each TCR beta chain was defined by its CDR3 amino acid sequence together with its V-gene family, and reads lacking a unique V-gene family were excluded. In a later analysis, approximately 640 highly shared, low-generation-probability nucleotide sequences were removed to address suspected cross-contamination and a sequencing artifact. A later analysis calculated a clonal expansion index for each public chain from normalized within-repertoire ranks of inferred template counts. In a later analysis, generation probabilities were computed with a VDJ recombination model fitted to out-of-frame rearrangements, and the resulting probabilities were checked against IGoR. In a later analysis, TCR-TCR, TCR-HLA and TCR-CMV co-occurrence was scored with hypergeometric tests, and a repertoire-size bias correction was applied to TCR pairs. To estimate false discovery rates, a later analysis permuted the HLA or CMV assignments 20 times. In a later analysis, co-occurring TCRs were grouped with DBSCAN, and TCRdist sequence similarity was added when clustering was performed within HLA-allele-positive subsets. Co-occurrence clustering excluded repertoires with fewer than 30,000 or more than 120,000 public chains, plus five with anomalous nucleotide sharing. TCRdb stores this immuneACCESS table with in-frame sequences only. Part of the clones is absent; in the studies checked, under half of the shortfall reflects unresolved V genes, and no reason is known for the rest. The DNA gave D and trimming, while V, J and clone size come from that table. The sample yields fewer than 120,000 clones; 70% to 85% were counted once. Together, the top ten hold about 6.8% of the sample.

Material for sequencing was PBMCs. This TCR was sampled from a man between 25 and 39 years old in good health and CMV-seropositive. The chain employs TRBV2 and TRBJ1-2; TRBD1 fits 7 bases in the junction. CDR3 loop: CASSETGDYGYTF. The DNA sequence reads TGTGCCAGCAGTGAAACAGGGGACTATGGCTACACCTTC.